This T cell receptor beta chain was obtained from a study of vaccination effects on CD4 cells after COVID-19. Study-wide context: Two convalescent patients provided samples 16 days and one week prevaccination. Study-level points and caveats: Sampling in the study covered few convalescent patients and included no early post-infection timepoints. Convalescent patients' post-vaccine spike repertoire was mostly distinct vaccine-induced clones.

Within the ViraFEST assay, antigen-specific CD4+ T cells underwent expansion with viral peptide pools prior to sequencing. After less than twelve days in culture, the CD4+ T cells were isolated. A PCR test confirmed that the person had SARS-CoV-2 infection between March and December 2020. PBMC were cultured at a few million per well with approximately 10 IU/ml IL-2 and around 9.4 ug/ml peptides. In regard to this clone: The antigen is undetermined.

The table came from immunoSEQ multiplex PCR; TCRdb's copy has only in-frame clones and leaves some out. Among about 20,000 clones listed, about 70% were seen once. After removal of 5 bases from V and 2 bases from J, the junction contained 11 bases not matched to a gene. The CDR3 length is 16 residues. Per the germline V gene, CDR1 is LNHDA and CDR2 is SQIVND (reference sequence). The TCR sequence derives from a human donor who had a prior SARS-CoV-2 infection. The chain links TRBV19 to TRBJ2-5; TRBD1 agrees at 7 bases. The sample here was CD4+ T cells from PBMCs cultured with SARS-CoV-2 spike peptides, taken before COVID-19 vaccination. CDR3 DNA: TGTGCCAGTAGTCCTCCGCGACAGGGTGGACAAGAGACCCAGTACTTC. Its translation: CASSPPRQGGQETQYF.